This T cell receptor (beta chain) was obtained from a study of T cell responses to AZD1222 COVID-19 vaccine. The table came from immunoSEQ multiplex PCR; TCRdb's copy has only in-frame clones and leaves some out. The sample includes 70,000 to 95,000 clones, roughly 91% of them seen just once. This CDR3 spans 13 amino acids. The V and J ends lost 3 bases and 0 bases respectively, with 5 bases between them. Germline V lookup: CDR1 MDHEN, CDR2 SYDVKM. The specimen was peripheral blood, collected on day 0 of MenACWY control vaccination. The sequence derives from an adult in good health. The rearrangement uses TRBV28 and TRBJ1-1; no definite D call. CDR3 DNA: TGTGCCAGCAGTTTTGCAGTGAACACTGAAGCTTTCTTT. It translates to CASSFAVNTEAFF.